Below are 21 T cell receptor beta chains sequenced from a single sample in a study of blood T cell repertoires in COVID-19. Measured with immunoSEQ multiplex PCR; TCRdb has only the in-frame clones, and not every one. Found here are roughly 110,000 clones, approximately 85% of them singletons; the top ten hold approximately 5.1%. The sample comprised peripheral blood. The receptors derive from a woman in her sixties or seventies with COVID-19, enrolled during active disease.

V and J are TRBV11-2 and TRBJ1-2; no reliable D call. Germline V gives CDR1 SGHAT, CDR2 FQNNGV. This CDR3 is 13 amino acids long. With 4 bases removed from V and 3 bases from J, the gap between germline ends came to 9 bases. The CDR3 reads CASSSDVYYGYTF. The DNA of the CDR3 is TGTGCCAGCAGCTCAGACGTGTACTATGGCTACACCTTC.

The genes are TRBV21-1 and TRBJ2-1; TRBD2 reflects the table's D call only, with no check against the DNA. TRBV21-1 is listed as a pseudogene. There are 16 residues in the CDR3. The CDR3: CASSAARLAQPPGRFF. The CDR3 region has the DNA TGTGCCAGCAGCGCAGCCCGACTAGCCCAACCTCCGGGTCGGTTCTTC.

The chain is built from TRBV5-1 and TRBJ2-2; D gene unclear. The V gene lost 7 bases and the J gene lost 5 bases, with 15 bases spanning the gap. CDR3 length equals 14 residues. CDR1 SGHRS and CDR2 YFSETQ come from the germline V gene. The CDR3 sequence: CASEAETLTGELFF. The CDR3 DNA is TGCGCCAGCGAGGCAGAAACATTAACCGGGGAGCTGTTTTTT.

The rearrangement links TRBV5-1 to TRBJ1-4, with D possibly being TRBD1 (5 bases). CDR3 length equals 14 residues. The V gene lost 4 bases and the J gene lost 3 bases, with 10 bases spanning the gap. The germline gives CDR1 SGHRS, CDR2 YFSETQ. CDR3 sequence reads: CASSQGFANEKLFF. CDR3 DNA: TGCGCCAGCAGCCAGGGTTTCGCTAATGAAAAACTGTTTTTT.

This chain joins TRBV2 and TRBJ1-2; D is possibly TRBD1 (5 bases). The germline V gene has CDR1 SNHLY and CDR2 FYNNEI. There are 13 residues in the CDR3. Trimming removed 6 bases at V and 0 bases at J, with 8 bases between. The CDR3 DNA follows: TGTGCCAGCAGGACAGCTACTAACTATGGCTACACCTTC. Encoded protein: CASRTATNYGYTF.

V is TRBV7-8 and J is TRBJ2-7; D call uncertain. CDR3 size: 14 residues. V was clipped by 3 bases and J by 3 bases, with 12 bases between them. The germline V gene has CDR1 SGHVS and CDR2 FQNEAQ. CDR3 coding DNA: TGTGCCAGCAGCTTGCAGGATTCGGACTACGAGCAGTACTTC. Encoded protein: CASSLQDSDYEQYF.

The chain has TRBV3-1 (or the pseudogene TRBV3-2) and TRBJ2-7; 7 bases fit TRBD1. The trim removed 5 bases at V and 6 bases at J, leaving 16 bases unmatched. Germline V gene lookup returns CDR1 LGHDT and CDR2 YNNKEL (reference sequence). CDR3 length equals 16 residues. Here the CDR3 DNA reads TGTGCCAGCAGCAAAGCCCCGGGACAGCATGGAGGCGAGCAGTACTTC. This encodes CASSKAPGQHGGEQYF.

V gene TRBV18 combines with J gene TRBJ2-5, with 9 bases lining up with TRBD1. Germline V gives CDR1 KGHSH, CDR2 LQKENI. The trim removed 6 bases at V and 3 bases at J, leaving 5 bases unmatched. The CDR3 extends over 14 amino acids. DNA of the CDR3: TGTGCCAGCTCCCCCGGGACAGGGAAAGAGACCCAGTACTTC. It codes for CASSPGTGKETQYF.

The count of this clone is one. V usage is TRBV6-2 or TRBV6-3 and J usage is TRBJ2-7; 7 bases align to TRBD1. There are 17 residues in the CDR3. The germline V gene has CDR1 MNHEY and CDR2 SVGEGT. The junction had 12 bases not matched to a gene; V was cut back by 2 bases and J by 2 bases. The CDR3 sequence: CASSYEPLTGSPYEQYF. The DNA for the CDR3 is TGTGCCAGCAGTTACGAACCCCTGACAGGGTCCCCCTACGAGCAGTACTTC.

V and J are TRBV7-9 and TRBJ2-2; D is unresolved. The CDR3 is 14 residues long. V lost 5 bases to trimming and J lost 6 bases, with 13 bases between them. CDR1 and CDR2 from the germline V gene are SEHNR and FQNEAQ (reference sequence). The CDR3 DNA is TGTGCCAGCAGCCCCAGCAGAGAGGCCGGGGAGCTGTTTTTT. It is translated as CASSPSREAGELFF.

The chain is built from TRBV5-4 and TRBJ1-2; 7 bases fit TRBD1. Looked up from germline, CDR1 is SGHNT and CDR2 is YYREEE (reference sequence). The V gene end was trimmed by 5 bases and the J gene end by 0 bases; junction bases not matched to a gene: 19. The CDR3 is made up of 19 amino acids. The chain's CDR3 is CASSHHSYRGQGTNYGYTF. The DNA for the CDR3 is TGTGCCAGCAGTCACCATTCTTACAGGGGCCAGGGAACTAACTATGGCTACACCTTC.

The chain uses TRBV9 and TRBJ2-5; 7 bases line up with TRBD2. Per the germline V gene, CDR1 is SGDLS and CDR2 is YYNGEE. V dropped 3 bases and J dropped 5; count of bases not matched to a gene: 13. The CDR3 sequence is 16 residues long. CDR3: CASSGMARGVRETQYF. The CDR3 DNA sequence: TGTGCCAGCAGCGGGATGGCCCGGGGGGTACGGGAGACCCAGTACTTC.

This clone was detected once. CDR3 coding DNA: TGTGCCAGCAACACGGGACTAGCGGGGGTTGATACGCAGTATTTT. Residues: CASNTGLAGVDTQYF. The chain is built from TRBV7-8 and TRBJ2-3, with 14 bases identical to TRBD2. The germline CDR1 and CDR2 sequences are SGHVS and FQNEAQ. This CDR3 region has 15 residues. V lost 7 bases, J lost 6 bases, and 6 bases stayed unmatched.

This clone came up a few times. V is TRBV6-5 and J is TRBJ1-6; D gene ambiguous. CDR1 and CDR2 (germline): MNHEY, SVGAGI. The CDR3 extends over 14 amino acids. Trimming shortened V by 2 bases and J by 9 bases, and 11 bases separated the two germline ends. The CDR3 spells CASSYISPSSPLHF. The CDR3 bases are TGTGCCAGCAGTTACATCTCCCCTTCTTCACCCCTCCACTTT.

This clone was recorded once. J is TRBJ2-2 and V is TRBV19; D not certain. Germline assignment: CDR1 LNHDA and CDR2 SQIVND (reference sequence). CDR3 length equals 13 residues. Trimming shortened V by 5 bases and J by 4 bases, and 8 bases separated the two germline ends. The CDR3 region has the DNA TGTGCCAGTAGTTTTACTTCCACCGGGGAGCTGTTTTTT. It encodes CASSFTSTGELFF.

The gene calls are TRBV7-9 and TRBJ1-5; D might be TRBD1 (6 bases). This CDR3 region has 15 residues. V was cut by 5 bases and J by 7 bases, with 18 bases left in between. Germline V gives CDR1 SEHNR, CDR2 FQNEAQ (reference sequence). The CDR3 coding sequence is TGTGCCAGCAGCGGAGGAGGAGGGGGAGGGCAGCCCCAGCATTTT. Translated: CASSGGGGGGQPQHF.

The chain couples TRBV5-1 to TRBJ2-5; TRBD2 matches at 7 bases. Germline CDR1 is SGHRS and CDR2 is YFSETQ. CDR3 length equals 14 residues. Unmatched junction bases numbered 0, after V lost 0 bases and J lost 1 base. The CDR3 loop reads CASSLAGGQETQYF. The CDR3, as DNA: TGCGCCAGCAGCTTGGCGGGGGGCCAAGAGACCCAGTACTTC.

The sample holds one count of this clone. V is TRBV5-1 and J is TRBJ1-1; the D is unclear. Germline V gene lookup returns CDR1 SGHRS and CDR2 YFSETQ. This CDR3 has 13 residues. V gave up 4 bases and J gave up 2 bases, with 9 bases separating them. The CDR3 here is CASSQQFNTEAFF. The CDR3, as DNA: TGCGCCAGCAGCCAACAGTTCAACACTGAAGCTTTCTTT. The full variable domain, in which reference TRBV5-1 and TRBJ1-1 provide the parts outside the CDR3, is KAGVTQTPRYLIKTRGQQVTLSCSPISGHRSVSWYQQTPGQGLQFLFEYFSETQRNKGNFPGRFSGRQFSNSRSEMNVSTLELGDSALYLCASSQQFNTEAFFGQGTRLTVV.

CDR3 sequence (DNA): TGTGCCAGCAGCCGCGGCACAGGGCCCTATGGCTACACCTTC. It specifies CASSRGTGPYGYTF. The chain uses TRBV2 and TRBJ1-2, with D perhaps TRBD1 (6 bases). This CDR3 comprises 14 residues. V lost 6 bases, J lost 4 bases, and 15 bases lay in between. Germline CDR1 SNHLY, CDR2 FYNNEI.

V and J are TRBV19 and TRBJ1-6, with 11 positions matching TRBD1. The CDR3 runs 17 residues. CDR1 and CDR2 from the germline V gene are LNHDA and SQIVND (reference sequence). Trimming removed 6 bases from V and 12 bases from J; junction bases left unmatched: 16. The CDR3 loop is CASREIGMGTGGVPLHF. CDR3 sequence (DNA): TGTGCCAGTAGAGAGATCGGTATGGGGACAGGGGGTGTACCCCTCCACTTT.

The rearrangement links TRBV5-8 to TRBJ2-5; 10 bases match TRBD1. Germline loops: CDR1 SGHTS, CDR2 YDEGEE. V shed 5 bases and J 5 bases; nucleotides not matched to a gene: 9. The CDR3 is 15 amino acids. The CDR3 sequence: CASSRQGAHVETQYF. Here the CDR3 DNA reads TGTGCCAGCAGTAGACAGGGGGCACACGTGGAGACCCAGTACTTC. Complete variable domain (other parts from reference TRBV5-8 and TRBJ2-5): EAGVTQSPTHLIKTRGQQATLRCSPISGHTSVYWYQQALGLGLQFLLWYDEGEERNRGNFPPRFSGRQFPNYSSELNVNALELEDSALYLCASSRQGAHVETQYFGPGTRLLVL.